This T cell receptor beta chain was observed in a study of persistence of HIV-infected CD4 T cells. Across the whole study: Up to roughly 180 mL blood was drawn at multiple time points; two donors had single-time leukapheresis.

An overlapping HIV-1 Gag peptide pool stimulated these cells at roughly 1 ug/peptide/mL. Sorting of responding CD4+ T cells relied on upregulated CD40 ligand together with CD69. For at least 4 years, plasma HIV-1 RNA was undetectable (<50 copies/mL). The CDR3 is made up of 14 amino acids. The V end was cut by 4 bases, the J end by 10 bases, with 17 bases between. Germline values: CDR1 SGHRS, CDR2 YFSETQ. This was the immunoSEQ version 4 assay in survey mode. Genomic DNA was diluted to roughly 10 ng/uL, up to 1 ug per sample. Using immunoSEQ multiplex PCR, the repertoire was profiled, and TCRdb retains in-frame clones only, with some absent. The data show tens of thousands of clones, roughly 70% seen once. In the case of this clone: The antigen remains undetermined.

V is TRBV5-1 and J is TRBJ1-4; TRBD1 might be the D (5 bases). Sequenced here: CD4+ T cells sorted from PBMCs after roughly 18-hour stimulation, sampled from a patient who received antiretroviral therapy. The source is an adult man with HIV who was CMV-seropositive. The DNA for the CDR3 is TGCGCCAGCAGCCCCGGGGATGATGGGGGAAAACTGTTTTTT. It is translated as CASSPGDDGGKLFF. Full variable domain (missing parts from reference TRBV5-1 and TRBJ1-4): KAGVTQTPRYLIKTRGQQVTLSCSPISGHRSVSWYQQTPGQGLQFLFEYFSETQRNKGNFPGRFSGRQFSNSRSEMNVSTLELGDSALYLCASSPGDDGGKLFFGSGTQLSVL.